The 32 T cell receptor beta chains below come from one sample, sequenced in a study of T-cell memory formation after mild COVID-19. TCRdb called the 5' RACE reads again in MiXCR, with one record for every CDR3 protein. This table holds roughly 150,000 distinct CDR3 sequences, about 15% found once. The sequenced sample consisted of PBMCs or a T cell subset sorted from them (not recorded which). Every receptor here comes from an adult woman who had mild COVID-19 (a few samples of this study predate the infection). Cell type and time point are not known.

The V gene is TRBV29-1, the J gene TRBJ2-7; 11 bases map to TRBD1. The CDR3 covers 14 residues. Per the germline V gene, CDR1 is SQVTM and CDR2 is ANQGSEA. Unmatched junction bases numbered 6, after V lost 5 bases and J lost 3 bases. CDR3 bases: TGCAGCGTTCAAACGGGGACAGGGGGCTACGAGCAGTACTTC. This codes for CSVQTGTGGYEQYF.

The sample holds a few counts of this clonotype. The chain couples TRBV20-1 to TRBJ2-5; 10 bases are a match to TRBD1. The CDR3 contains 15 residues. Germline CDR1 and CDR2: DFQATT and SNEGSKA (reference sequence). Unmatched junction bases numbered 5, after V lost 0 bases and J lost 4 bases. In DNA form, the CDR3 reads TGCAGTGCTAGAGATGGGGGACAGGGGAGAGAGACCCAGTACTTC. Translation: CSARDGGQGRETQYF.

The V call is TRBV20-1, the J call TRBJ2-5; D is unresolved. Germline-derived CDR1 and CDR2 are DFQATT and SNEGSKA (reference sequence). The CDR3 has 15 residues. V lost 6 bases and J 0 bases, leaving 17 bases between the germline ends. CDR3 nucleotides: TGCAGTGCCGACCGGCAGCTTCGGTACCAAGAGACCCAGTACTTC. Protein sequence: CSADRQLRYQETQYF.

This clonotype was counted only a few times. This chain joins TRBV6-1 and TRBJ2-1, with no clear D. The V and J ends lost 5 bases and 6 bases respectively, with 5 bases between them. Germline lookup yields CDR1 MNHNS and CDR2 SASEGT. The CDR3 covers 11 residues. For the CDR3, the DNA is TGTGCCAGCAGTTGGGCCAATGAGCAGTTCTTC. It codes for CASSWANEQFF.

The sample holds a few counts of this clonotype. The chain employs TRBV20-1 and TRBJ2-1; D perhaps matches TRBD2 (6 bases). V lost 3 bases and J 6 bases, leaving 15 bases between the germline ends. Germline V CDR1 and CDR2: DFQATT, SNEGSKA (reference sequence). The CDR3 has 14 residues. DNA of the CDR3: TGCAGTGCTAGCCCCCCGGGACTCATCAATGAGCAGTTCTTC. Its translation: CSASPPGLINEQFF.

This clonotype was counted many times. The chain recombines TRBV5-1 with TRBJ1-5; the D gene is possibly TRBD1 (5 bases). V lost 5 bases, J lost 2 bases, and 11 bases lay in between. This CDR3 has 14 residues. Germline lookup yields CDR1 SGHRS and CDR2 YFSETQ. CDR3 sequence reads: CASREGDGNQPQHF. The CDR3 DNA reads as TGCGCCAGCAGAGAAGGGGACGGCAATCAGCCCCAGCATTTT. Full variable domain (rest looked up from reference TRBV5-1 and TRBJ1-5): KAGVTQTPRYLIKTRGQQVTLSCSPISGHRSVSWYQQTPGQGLQFLFEYFSETQRNKGNFPGRFSGRQFSNSRSEMNVSTLELGDSALYLCASREGDGNQPQHFGDGTRLSIL.

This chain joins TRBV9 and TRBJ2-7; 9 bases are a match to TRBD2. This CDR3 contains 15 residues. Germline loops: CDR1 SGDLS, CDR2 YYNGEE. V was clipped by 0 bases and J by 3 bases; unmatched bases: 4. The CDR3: CASSVGVAGDYEQYF. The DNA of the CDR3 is TGTGCCAGCAGCGTAGGGGTAGCGGGGGACTACGAGCAGTACTTC.

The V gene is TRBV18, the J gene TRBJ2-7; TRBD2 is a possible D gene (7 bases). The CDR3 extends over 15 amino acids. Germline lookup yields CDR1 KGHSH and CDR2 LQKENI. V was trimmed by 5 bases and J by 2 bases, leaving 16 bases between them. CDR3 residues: CASSIRGGLAYEQYF. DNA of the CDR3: TGTGCCAGCTCAATAAGGGGGGGCCTCGCCTACGAGCAGTACTTC.

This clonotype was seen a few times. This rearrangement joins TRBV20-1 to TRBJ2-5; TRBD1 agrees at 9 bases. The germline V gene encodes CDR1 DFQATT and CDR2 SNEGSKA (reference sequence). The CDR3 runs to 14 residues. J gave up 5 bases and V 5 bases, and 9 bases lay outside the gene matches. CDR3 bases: TGCAGTGCTCGGACAGGGGTAATTGGTGAGACCCAGTACTTC. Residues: CSARTGVIGETQYF.

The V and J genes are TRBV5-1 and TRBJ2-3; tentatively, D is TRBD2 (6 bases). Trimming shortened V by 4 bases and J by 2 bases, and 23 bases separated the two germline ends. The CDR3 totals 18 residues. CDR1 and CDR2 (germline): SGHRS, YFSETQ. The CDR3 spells CASSTPRGSGVDTDTQYF. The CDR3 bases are TGCGCCAGCAGCACGCCTCGAGGTAGCGGAGTAGACACAGATACGCAGTATTTT.

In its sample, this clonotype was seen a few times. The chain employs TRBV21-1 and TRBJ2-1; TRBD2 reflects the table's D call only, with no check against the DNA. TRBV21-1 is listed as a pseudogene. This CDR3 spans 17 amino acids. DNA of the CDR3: TGTGCCAGCAGCAAGCCCCTAGCGGGAACCGACAATGCCGTGCAGTTCTTC. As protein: CASSKPLAGTDNAVQFF.

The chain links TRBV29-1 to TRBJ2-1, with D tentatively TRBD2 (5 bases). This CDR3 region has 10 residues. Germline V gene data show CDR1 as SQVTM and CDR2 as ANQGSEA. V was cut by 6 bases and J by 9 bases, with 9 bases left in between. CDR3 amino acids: CSVPDFEQFF. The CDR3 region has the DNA TGCAGCGTACCGGACTTTGAGCAGTTCTTC.

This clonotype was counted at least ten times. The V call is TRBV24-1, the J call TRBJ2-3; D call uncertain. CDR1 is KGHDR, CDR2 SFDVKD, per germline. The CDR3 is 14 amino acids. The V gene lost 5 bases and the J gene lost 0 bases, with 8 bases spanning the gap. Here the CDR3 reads CATSGGYSTDTQYF. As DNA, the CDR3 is TGTGCCACCAGTGGTGGGTATAGCACAGATACGCAGTATTTT.

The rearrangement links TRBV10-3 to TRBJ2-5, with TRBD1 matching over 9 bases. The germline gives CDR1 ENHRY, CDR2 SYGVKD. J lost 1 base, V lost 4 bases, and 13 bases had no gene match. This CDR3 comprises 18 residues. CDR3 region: CAISAVPGQGPGQETQYF. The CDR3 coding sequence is TGTGCCATCAGTGCCGTCCCGGGACAGGGCCCAGGCCAAGAGACCCAGTACTTC.

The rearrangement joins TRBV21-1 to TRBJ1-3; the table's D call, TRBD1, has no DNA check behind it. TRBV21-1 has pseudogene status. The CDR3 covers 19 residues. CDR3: CASSSNTGQIKLSGNTIYF. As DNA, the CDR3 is TGTGCCAGCAGCTCAAATACGGGACAGATTAAACTCTCTGGAAACACCATATATTTT.

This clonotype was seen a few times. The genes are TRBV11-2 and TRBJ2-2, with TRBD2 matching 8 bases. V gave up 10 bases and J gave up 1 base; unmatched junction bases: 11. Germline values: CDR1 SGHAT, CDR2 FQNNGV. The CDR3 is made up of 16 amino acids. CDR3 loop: CATSPGLGQNTGELFF. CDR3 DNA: TGTGCCACTTCCCCGGGACTAGGGCAGAACACCGGGGAGCTGTTTTTT.

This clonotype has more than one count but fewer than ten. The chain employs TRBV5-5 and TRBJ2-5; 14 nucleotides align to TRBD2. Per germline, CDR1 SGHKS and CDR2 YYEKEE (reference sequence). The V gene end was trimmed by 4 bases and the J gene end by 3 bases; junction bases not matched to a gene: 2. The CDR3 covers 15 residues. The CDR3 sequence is CASSRGLAGEETQYF. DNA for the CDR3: TGTGCCAGCAGCAGGGGACTAGCGGGAGAAGAGACCCAGTACTTC.

The CDR3 nucleotides read TGTGCCAGTAGTATAGGGGTCGGACAGGGTGTATTTGAGCAGTTCTTC. Translating gives CASSIGVGQGVFEQFF. This chain joins TRBV19 and TRBJ2-1; 8 bases line up with TRBD1. The junction had 11 bases not matched to a gene; V was cut back by 1 base and J by 9 bases. Germline lookup yields CDR1 LNHDA and CDR2 SQIVND (reference sequence). The CDR3 has 16 residues.

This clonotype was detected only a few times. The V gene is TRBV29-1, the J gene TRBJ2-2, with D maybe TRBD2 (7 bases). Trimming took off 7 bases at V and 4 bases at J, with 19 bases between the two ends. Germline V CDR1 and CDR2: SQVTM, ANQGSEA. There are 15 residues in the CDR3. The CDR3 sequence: CSALGGGRGTGELFF. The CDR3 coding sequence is TGCAGCGCCCTGGGGGGGGGGCGCGGCACCGGGGAGCTGTTTTTT.

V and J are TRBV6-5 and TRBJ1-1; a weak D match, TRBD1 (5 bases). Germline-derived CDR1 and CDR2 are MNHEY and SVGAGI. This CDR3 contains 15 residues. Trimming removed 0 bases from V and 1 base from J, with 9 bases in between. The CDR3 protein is CASSYSGEENTEAFF. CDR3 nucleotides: TGTGCCAGCAGTTACTCGGGGGAAGAGAACACTGAAGCTTTCTTT.

The CDR3 DNA reads as TGTGCCAGCAGTTTACCCCTGCCCACTGAAGCTTTCTTT. This gives the protein CASSLPLPTEAFF. The rearrangement uses TRBV12-3 or TRBV12-4 and TRBJ1-1; D ambiguous. Trimming removed 2 bases at V and 4 bases at J, with 8 bases between. The CDR3 contains 13 residues.

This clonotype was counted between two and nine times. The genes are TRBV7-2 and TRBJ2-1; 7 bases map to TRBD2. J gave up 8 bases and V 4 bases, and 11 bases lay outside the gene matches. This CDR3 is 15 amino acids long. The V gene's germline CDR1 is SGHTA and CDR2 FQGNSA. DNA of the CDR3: TGTGCCAGCAGCTCCAGTCGGACTAGAGGCGATGAGCAGTTCTTC. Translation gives CASSSSRTRGDEQFF.

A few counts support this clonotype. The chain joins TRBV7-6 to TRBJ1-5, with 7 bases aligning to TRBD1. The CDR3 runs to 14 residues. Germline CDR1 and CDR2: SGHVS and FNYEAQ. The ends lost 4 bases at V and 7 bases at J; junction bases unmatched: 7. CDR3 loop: CASSSTGFGQPQHF. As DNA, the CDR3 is TGTGCCAGCAGCTCGACAGGGTTTGGGCAGCCCCAGCATTTT.

This CDR3 reads CASSEAIRTDREDEKLFF. The CDR3 DNA reads as TGTGCCAGCAGTGAAGCCATCAGAACGGACAGGGAAGATGAAAAACTGTTTTTT. This rearrangement joins TRBV2 to TRBJ1-4, with 8 positions matching TRBD1. The CDR3 has 18 amino acids. Germline CDR1 SNHLY, CDR2 FYNNEI. V shed 0 bases, J shed 6 bases, and the junction held 12 bases outside the gene matches. The full variable domain, completed using reference TRBV2 and TRBJ1-4, is EPEVTQTPSHQVTQMGQEVILRCVPISNHLYFYWYRQILGQKVEFLVSFYNNEISEKSEIFDDQFSVERPDGSNFTLKIRSTKLEDSAMYFCASSEAIRTDREDEKLFFGSGTQLSVL.

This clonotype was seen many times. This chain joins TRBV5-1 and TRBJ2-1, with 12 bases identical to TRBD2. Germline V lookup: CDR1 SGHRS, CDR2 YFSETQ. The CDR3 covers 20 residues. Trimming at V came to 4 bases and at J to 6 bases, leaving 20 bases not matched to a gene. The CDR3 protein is CASSPRGQSGTSGFFNEQFF. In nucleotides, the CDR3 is TGCGCCAGCAGCCCCCGGGGGCAATCCGGGACTAGCGGGTTCTTCAATGAGCAGTTCTTC.

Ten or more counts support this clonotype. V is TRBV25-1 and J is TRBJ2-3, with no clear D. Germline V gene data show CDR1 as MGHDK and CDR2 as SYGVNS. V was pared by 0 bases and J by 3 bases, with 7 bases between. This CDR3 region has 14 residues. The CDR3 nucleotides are TGTGCCAGCAGTGAATACTCCCTTACAGATACGCAGTATTTT. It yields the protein CASSEYSLTDTQYF. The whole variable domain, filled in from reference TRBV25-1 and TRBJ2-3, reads EADIYQTPRYLVIGTGKKITLECSQTMGHDKMYWYQQDPGMELHLIHYSYGVNSTEKGDLSSESTVSRIRTEHFPLTLESARPSHTSQYLCASSEYSLTDTQYFGPGTRLTVL.

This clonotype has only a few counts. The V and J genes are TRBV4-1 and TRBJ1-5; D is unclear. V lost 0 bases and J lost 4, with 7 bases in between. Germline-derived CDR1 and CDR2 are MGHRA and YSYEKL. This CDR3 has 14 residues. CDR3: CASSQDGGNQPQHF. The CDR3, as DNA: TGCGCCAGCAGCCAAGATGGTGGGAATCAGCCCCAGCATTTT.

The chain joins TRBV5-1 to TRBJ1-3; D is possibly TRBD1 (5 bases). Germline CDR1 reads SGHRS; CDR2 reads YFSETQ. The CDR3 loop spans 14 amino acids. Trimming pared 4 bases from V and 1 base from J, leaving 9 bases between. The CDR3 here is CASSKTASGNTIYF. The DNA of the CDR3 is TGCGCCAGCAGCAAGACAGCTTCTGGAAACACCATATATTTT.

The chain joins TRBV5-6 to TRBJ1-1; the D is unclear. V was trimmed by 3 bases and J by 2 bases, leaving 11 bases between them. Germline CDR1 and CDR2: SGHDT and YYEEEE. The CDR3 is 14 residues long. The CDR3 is CASSWDRANTEAFF. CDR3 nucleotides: TGTGCCAGCAGCTGGGATCGGGCTAACACTGAAGCTTTCTTT.

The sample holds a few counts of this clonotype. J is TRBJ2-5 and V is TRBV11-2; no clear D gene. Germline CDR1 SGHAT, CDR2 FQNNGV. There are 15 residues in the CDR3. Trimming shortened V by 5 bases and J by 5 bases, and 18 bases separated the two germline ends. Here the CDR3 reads CASSRRSQLQETQYF. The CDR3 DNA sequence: TGTGCCAGCAGCCGCCGCAGCCAGCTCCAGGAGACCCAGTACTTC.

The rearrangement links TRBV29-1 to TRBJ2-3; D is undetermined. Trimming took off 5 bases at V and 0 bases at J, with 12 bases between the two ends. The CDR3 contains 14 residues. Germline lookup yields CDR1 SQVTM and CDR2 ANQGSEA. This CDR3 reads CSVWTAASTDTQYF. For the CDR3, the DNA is TGCAGCGTTTGGACCGCGGCTAGCACAGATACGCAGTATTTT.

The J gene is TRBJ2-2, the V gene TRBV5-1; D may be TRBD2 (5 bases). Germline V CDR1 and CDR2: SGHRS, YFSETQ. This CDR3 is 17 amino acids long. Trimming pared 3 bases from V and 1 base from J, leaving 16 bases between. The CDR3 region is CASSSRGYALNTGELFF. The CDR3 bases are TGCGCCAGCAGCTCCAGAGGGTATGCCTTGAACACCGGGGAGCTGTTTTTT. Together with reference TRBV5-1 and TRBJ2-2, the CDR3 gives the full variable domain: KAGVTQTPRYLIKTRGQQVTLSCSPISGHRSVSWYQQTPGQGLQFLFEYFSETQRNKGNFPGRFSGRQFSNSRSEMNVSTLELGDSALYLCASSSRGYALNTGELFFGEGSRLTVL.